These 19 T cell receptor beta chains originate from one sample sequenced in a study of blood T cell repertoires in COVID-19. Libraries were prepared by immunoSEQ multiplex PCR; TCRdb keeps only in-frame clonotypes and omits some of them. In the table there are under 300,000 clones, about 89% of which are singletons. Input material: PBMCs or T cells enriched from blood (not recorded which). These receptors came from a man aged 40-50 years who had recovered from COVID-19.

V and J are TRBV19 and TRBJ2-7; possible D gene TRBD1, 6 bases. Deletions cut 5 bases from V and 0 bases from J, with 11 bases between. Looked up from germline, CDR1 is LNHDA and CDR2 is SQIVND (reference sequence). The CDR3 sequence is 14 residues long. The CDR3 DNA sequence: TGTGCCAGTAGTGAACAGGGACACTCCTACGAGCAGTACTTC. Its protein is CASSEQGHSYEQYF. Looking up the rest from reference TRBV19 and TRBJ2-7 gives the full variable domain: DGGITQSPKYLFRKEGQNVTLSCEQNLNHDAMYWYRQDPGQGLRLIYYSQIVNDFQKGDIAEGYSVSREKKESFPLTVTSAQKNPTAFYLCASSEQGHSYEQYFGPGTRLTVT.

V and J are TRBV5-1 and TRBJ1-5; perhaps TRBD1 as D (5 bases). V lost 4 bases and J lost 5, with 16 bases in between. The germline CDR1 and CDR2 sequences are SGHRS and YFSETQ. CDR3 length: 15 residues. The CDR3 DNA follows: TGCGCCAGCAGCCTGGAGGGGATAATGCATCAGCCCCAGCATTTT. Encoded protein: CASSLEGIMHQPQHF.

The rearrangement links TRBV19 to TRBJ2-6; no definite D call. CDR1 and CDR2 (germline): LNHDA, SQIVND (reference sequence). V was trimmed by 7 bases and J by 1 base, leaving 14 bases between them. The CDR3 is made up of 16 amino acids. CDR3 coding DNA: TGTGCCAGTACCGCCAGGTGGGTGTCTGGGGCCAACGTCCTGACTTTC. It encodes CASTARWVSGANVLTF.

CDR3 region: CASSWDSYNEQFF. CDR3 sequence (DNA): TGTGCCAGCAGCTGGGACAGCTACAATGAGCAGTTCTTC. This sequence joins TRBV5-6 and TRBJ2-1; 7 bases are shared with TRBD1. Germline lookup yields CDR1 SGHDT and CDR2 YYEEEE. The length of the CDR3 is 13 residues. Unmatched junction bases numbered 0, after V lost 3 bases and J lost 3 bases.

The sample holds one count of this clone. The V and J genes are TRBV5-6 and TRBJ2-7; D gene uncertain. Germline CDR1 and CDR2: SGHDT and YYEEEE. The CDR3 runs 14 residues. Trimming stripped 1 base from V and 2 bases from J, with 10 bases between. CDR3 nucleotides: TGTGCCAGCAGCTTGCCGCTGCGGACCTACGAGCAGTACTTC. It yields the protein CASSLPLRTYEQYF.

The rearrangement joins TRBV11-2 to TRBJ1-4; 9 nucleotides agree with TRBD1. With V trimmed by 5 bases and J by 6 bases, 7 bases remained unmatched. Germline V CDR1 and CDR2: SGHAT, FQNNGV. The CDR3 contains 15 residues. The CDR3 DNA follows: TGTGCCAGCAGCAAAAACAGGGGGCAGGATGAAAAACTGTTTTTT. It encodes CASSKNRGQDEKLFF. The whole variable domain, remainder taken from reference TRBV11-2 and TRBJ1-4, is EAGVAQSPRYKIIEKRQSVAFWCNPISGHATLYWYQQILGQGPKLLIQFQNNGVVDDSQLPKDRFSAERLKGVDSTLKIQPAKLEDSAVYLCASSKNRGQDEKLFFGSGTQLSVL.

The V and J genes are TRBV28 and TRBJ2-7, with D possibly TRBD1 on 5 matching bases. Per the germline V gene, CDR1 is MDHEN and CDR2 is SYDVKM. CDR3 length: 15 residues. V gave up 4 bases and J gave up 7 bases, with 20 bases separating them. The CDR3 region has the DNA TGTGCCAGCAGTTCCCCCAGGGCAGGCCGTTGGGAGCAGTACTTC. It encodes CASSSPRAGRWEQYF. Complete variable domain (other parts from reference TRBV28 and TRBJ2-7): DVKVTQSSRYLVKRTGEKVFLECVQDMDHENMFWYRQDPGLGLRLIYFSYDVKMKEKGDIPEGYSVSREKKERFSLILESASTNQTSMYLCASSSPRAGRWEQYFGPGTRLTVT.

This clone was found many times. This chain uses TRBV29-1 with TRBJ2-1; perhaps TRBD1 as D (5 bases). Trimming cost V 3 bases and J 2 bases, with 8 bases left between them. Germline V lookup: CDR1 SQVTM, CDR2 ANQGSEA. The CDR3 runs 13 residues. The CDR3 coding sequence is TGCAGCGTTGATCGACAGACCTACAATGAGCAGTTCTTC. This translates into CSVDRQTYNEQFF.

The V and J genes are TRBV3-1 (or the pseudogene TRBV3-2) and TRBJ1-1; TRBD1 is a possible D gene (5 bases). Germline CDR1 and CDR2: LGHDT and YNNKEL (reference sequence). The V gene lost 2 bases and the J gene lost 7 bases, with 17 bases spanning the gap. CDR3 length: 15 amino acids. CDR3 protein: CASSQFGSGMGEAFF. The CDR3 DNA follows: TGTGCCAGCAGCCAATTTGGTTCAGGGATGGGTGAAGCTTTCTTT.

This rearrangement joins TRBV6-5 to TRBJ2-3, with D hard to call. CDR1 is MNHEY, CDR2 SVGAGI, per germline. This CDR3 spans 15 amino acids. V was trimmed by 6 bases and J by 5 bases, leaving 18 bases between them. CDR3 protein: CASRYGPNRLDTQYF. The CDR3 nucleotides read TGTGCCAGCAGATACGGGCCTAACCGGTTAGATACGCAGTATTTT.

The chain has TRBV7-8 and TRBJ1-4; TRBD1 might be the D (6 bases). Looked up from germline, CDR1 is SGHVS and CDR2 is FQNEAQ. V dropped 5 bases and J dropped 7 bases, with 14 bases sitting between them. The CDR3 is 14 residues long. The CDR3 protein is CASSQQGASEKLFF. The CDR3 region has the DNA TGTGCCAGCAGCCAACAGGGTGCGTCTGAAAAACTGTTTTTT.

The V gene is TRBV9, the J gene TRBJ2-3, with 9 bases aligning to TRBD1. Germline trimming cut 1 base from V and 3 bases from J; bases unmatched to any gene: 9. This CDR3 has 17 amino acids. Germline CDR1 is SGDLS and CDR2 is YYNGEE. This CDR3 reads CASSVSPGQGQTDTQYF. CDR3 nucleotide sequence: TGTGCCAGCAGCGTATCACCGGGACAGGGCCAGACAGATACGCAGTATTTT.

The rearrangement links TRBV28 to TRBJ1-2; D is unresolved. The germline V gene has CDR1 MDHEN and CDR2 SYDVKM. The CDR3 is made up of 15 amino acids. Trimming cost V 6 bases and J 6 bases, with 20 bases left between them. CDR3 loop: CASSPTSRVGDGYTF. In nucleotides, the CDR3 is TGTGCCAGCAGCCCTACTAGTAGGGTTGGGGATGGCTACACCTTC.

The V call is TRBV28, the J call TRBJ1-2, with D possibly matching TRBD1 (6 bases). The V and J ends lost 5 bases and 8 bases respectively, with 24 bases between them. The CDR3 has 16 amino acids. Germline V gene lookup returns CDR1 MDHEN and CDR2 SYDVKM. CDR3: CASSIINRVFDQGYTF. The CDR3 bases are TGTGCCAGCAGTATTATAAACAGGGTTTTTGACCAAGGCTACACCTTC.

The chain carries TRBV15 and TRBJ2-1; 8 nucleotides align to TRBD1. V gave up 4 bases and J gave up 0 bases; unmatched junction bases: 8. The CDR3 is 17 residues long. Germline V gene sequence: CDR1 LNHNV, CDR2 YYDKDF (reference sequence). The CDR3 loop is CATSTLKDRGSYNEQFF. Written as DNA, the CDR3 is TGTGCCACCAGCACCCTAAAAGACAGGGGCTCCTACAATGAGCAGTTCTTC. The whole variable domain, filled in from reference TRBV15 and TRBJ2-1, reads DAMVIQNPRYQVTQFGKPVTLSCSQTLNHNVMYWYQQKSSQAPKLLFHYYDKDFNNEADTPDNFQSRRPNTSFCFLDIRSPGLGDTAMYLCATSTLKDRGSYNEQFFGPGTRLTVL.

The chain recombines TRBV9 with TRBJ1-2; a weak D match, TRBD1 (6 bases). V was pared by 4 bases and J by 1 base, with 14 bases between. The CDR3 is 15 amino acids. CDR1 and CDR2 (germline): SGDLS, YYNGEE. CDR3 region: CASSPHPGDNYGYTF. The CDR3 nucleotides read TGTGCCAGCAGCCCCCATCCAGGGGATAACTATGGCTACACCTTC.

This clone was seen a handful of times. The chain carries TRBV2 and TRBJ1-2; TRBD1 aligns across 9 bases. The CDR3 extends over 16 amino acids. Trimming removed 8 bases from V and 4 bases from J; junction bases left unmatched: 14. Germline CDR1 and CDR2: SNHLY and FYNNEI. CDR3 bases: TGTGCCAGCTTCTACAGGGGGCCAGCCCTGACCTATGGCTACACCTTC. It specifies CASFYRGPALTYGYTF.

The chain is built from TRBV6-2 or TRBV6-3 and TRBJ2-2, with 10 bases lining up with TRBD1. V dropped 0 bases and J dropped 5; count of bases not matched to a gene: 6. This CDR3 has 17 residues. From germline, CDR1 is MNHEY and CDR2 SVGEGT. CDR3 DNA sequence: TGTGCCAGCAGTTACTCCGACAGGGGGCGTGAAACCGGGGAGCTGTTTTTT. Amino acid sequence: CASSYSDRGRETGELFF.

The chain couples TRBV27 to TRBJ1-1; tentative D call: TRBD1 (5 bases). The V and J ends lost 0 bases and 2 bases respectively, with 19 bases between them. The CDR3 sequence is 18 residues long. Germline V CDR1 and CDR2: MNHEY, SMNVEV (reference sequence). CDR3 DNA sequence: TGTGCCAGCAGTTTATCCCACCTGACAGTTAAGTTTAACACTGAAGCTTTCTTT. The encoded protein is CASSLSHLTVKFNTEAFF.